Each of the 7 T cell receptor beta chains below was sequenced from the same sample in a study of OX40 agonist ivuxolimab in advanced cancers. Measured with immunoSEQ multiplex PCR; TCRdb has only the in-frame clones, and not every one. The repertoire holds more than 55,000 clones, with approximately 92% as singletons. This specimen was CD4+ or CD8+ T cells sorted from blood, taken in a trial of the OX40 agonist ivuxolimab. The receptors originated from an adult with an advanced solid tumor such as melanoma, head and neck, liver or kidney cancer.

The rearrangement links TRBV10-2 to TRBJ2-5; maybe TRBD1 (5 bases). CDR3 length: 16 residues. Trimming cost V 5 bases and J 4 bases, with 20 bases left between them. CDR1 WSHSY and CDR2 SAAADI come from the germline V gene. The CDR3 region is CASSLPQGNRGETQYF. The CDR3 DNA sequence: TGCGCCAGCAGTTTACCTCAGGGTAATAGAGGAGAGACCCAGTACTTC.

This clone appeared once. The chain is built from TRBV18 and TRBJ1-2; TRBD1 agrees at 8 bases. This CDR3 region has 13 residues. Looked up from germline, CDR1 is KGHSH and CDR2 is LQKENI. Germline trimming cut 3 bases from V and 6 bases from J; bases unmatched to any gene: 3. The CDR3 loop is CASSPDRVDGYTF. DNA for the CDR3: TGTGCCAGCTCACCGGACAGGGTGGATGGCTACACCTTC.

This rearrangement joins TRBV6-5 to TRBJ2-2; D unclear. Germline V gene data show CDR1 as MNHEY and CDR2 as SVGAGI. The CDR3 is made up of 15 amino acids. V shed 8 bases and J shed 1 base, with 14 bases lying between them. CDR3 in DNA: TGTGCCAGCCGAAGCCCTAGTCTGAACACCGGGGAGCTGTTTTTT. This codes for CASRSPSLNTGELFF.

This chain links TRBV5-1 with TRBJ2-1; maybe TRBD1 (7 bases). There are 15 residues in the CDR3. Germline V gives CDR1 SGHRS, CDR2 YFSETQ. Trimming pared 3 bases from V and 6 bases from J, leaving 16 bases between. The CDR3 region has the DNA TGCGCCAGCAGCTGGGGGGACTGGACAGGCAATGAGCAGTTCTTC. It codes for CASSWGDWTGNEQFF.

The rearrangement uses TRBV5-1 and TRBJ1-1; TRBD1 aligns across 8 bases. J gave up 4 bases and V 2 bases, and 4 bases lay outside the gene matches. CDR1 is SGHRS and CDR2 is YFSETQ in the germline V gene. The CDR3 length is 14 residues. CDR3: CASSFAGGRTEAFF. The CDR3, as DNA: TGCGCCAGCAGCTTCGCAGGGGGCCGCACTGAAGCTTTCTTT.

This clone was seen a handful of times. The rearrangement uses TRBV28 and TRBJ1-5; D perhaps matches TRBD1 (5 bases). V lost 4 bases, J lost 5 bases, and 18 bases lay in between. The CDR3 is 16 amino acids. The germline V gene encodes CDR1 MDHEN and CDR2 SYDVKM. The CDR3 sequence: CASSYVFPDSYQPQHF. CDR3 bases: TGTGCCAGCAGTTATGTGTTTCCTGACAGTTATCAGCCCCAGCATTTT. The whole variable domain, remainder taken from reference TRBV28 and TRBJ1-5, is DVKVTQSSRYLVKRTGEKVFLECVQDMDHENMFWYRQDPGLGLRLIYFSYDVKMKEKGDIPEGYSVSREKKERFSLILESASTNQTSMYLCASSYVFPDSYQPQHFGDGTRLSIL.

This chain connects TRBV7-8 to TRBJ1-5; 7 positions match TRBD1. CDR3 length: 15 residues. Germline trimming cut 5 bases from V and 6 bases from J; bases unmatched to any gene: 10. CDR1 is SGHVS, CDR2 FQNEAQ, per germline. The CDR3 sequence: CASSPLGGDSQPQHF. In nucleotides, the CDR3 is TGTGCCAGCAGCCCCTTAGGAGGGGACAGTCAGCCCCAGCATTTT.